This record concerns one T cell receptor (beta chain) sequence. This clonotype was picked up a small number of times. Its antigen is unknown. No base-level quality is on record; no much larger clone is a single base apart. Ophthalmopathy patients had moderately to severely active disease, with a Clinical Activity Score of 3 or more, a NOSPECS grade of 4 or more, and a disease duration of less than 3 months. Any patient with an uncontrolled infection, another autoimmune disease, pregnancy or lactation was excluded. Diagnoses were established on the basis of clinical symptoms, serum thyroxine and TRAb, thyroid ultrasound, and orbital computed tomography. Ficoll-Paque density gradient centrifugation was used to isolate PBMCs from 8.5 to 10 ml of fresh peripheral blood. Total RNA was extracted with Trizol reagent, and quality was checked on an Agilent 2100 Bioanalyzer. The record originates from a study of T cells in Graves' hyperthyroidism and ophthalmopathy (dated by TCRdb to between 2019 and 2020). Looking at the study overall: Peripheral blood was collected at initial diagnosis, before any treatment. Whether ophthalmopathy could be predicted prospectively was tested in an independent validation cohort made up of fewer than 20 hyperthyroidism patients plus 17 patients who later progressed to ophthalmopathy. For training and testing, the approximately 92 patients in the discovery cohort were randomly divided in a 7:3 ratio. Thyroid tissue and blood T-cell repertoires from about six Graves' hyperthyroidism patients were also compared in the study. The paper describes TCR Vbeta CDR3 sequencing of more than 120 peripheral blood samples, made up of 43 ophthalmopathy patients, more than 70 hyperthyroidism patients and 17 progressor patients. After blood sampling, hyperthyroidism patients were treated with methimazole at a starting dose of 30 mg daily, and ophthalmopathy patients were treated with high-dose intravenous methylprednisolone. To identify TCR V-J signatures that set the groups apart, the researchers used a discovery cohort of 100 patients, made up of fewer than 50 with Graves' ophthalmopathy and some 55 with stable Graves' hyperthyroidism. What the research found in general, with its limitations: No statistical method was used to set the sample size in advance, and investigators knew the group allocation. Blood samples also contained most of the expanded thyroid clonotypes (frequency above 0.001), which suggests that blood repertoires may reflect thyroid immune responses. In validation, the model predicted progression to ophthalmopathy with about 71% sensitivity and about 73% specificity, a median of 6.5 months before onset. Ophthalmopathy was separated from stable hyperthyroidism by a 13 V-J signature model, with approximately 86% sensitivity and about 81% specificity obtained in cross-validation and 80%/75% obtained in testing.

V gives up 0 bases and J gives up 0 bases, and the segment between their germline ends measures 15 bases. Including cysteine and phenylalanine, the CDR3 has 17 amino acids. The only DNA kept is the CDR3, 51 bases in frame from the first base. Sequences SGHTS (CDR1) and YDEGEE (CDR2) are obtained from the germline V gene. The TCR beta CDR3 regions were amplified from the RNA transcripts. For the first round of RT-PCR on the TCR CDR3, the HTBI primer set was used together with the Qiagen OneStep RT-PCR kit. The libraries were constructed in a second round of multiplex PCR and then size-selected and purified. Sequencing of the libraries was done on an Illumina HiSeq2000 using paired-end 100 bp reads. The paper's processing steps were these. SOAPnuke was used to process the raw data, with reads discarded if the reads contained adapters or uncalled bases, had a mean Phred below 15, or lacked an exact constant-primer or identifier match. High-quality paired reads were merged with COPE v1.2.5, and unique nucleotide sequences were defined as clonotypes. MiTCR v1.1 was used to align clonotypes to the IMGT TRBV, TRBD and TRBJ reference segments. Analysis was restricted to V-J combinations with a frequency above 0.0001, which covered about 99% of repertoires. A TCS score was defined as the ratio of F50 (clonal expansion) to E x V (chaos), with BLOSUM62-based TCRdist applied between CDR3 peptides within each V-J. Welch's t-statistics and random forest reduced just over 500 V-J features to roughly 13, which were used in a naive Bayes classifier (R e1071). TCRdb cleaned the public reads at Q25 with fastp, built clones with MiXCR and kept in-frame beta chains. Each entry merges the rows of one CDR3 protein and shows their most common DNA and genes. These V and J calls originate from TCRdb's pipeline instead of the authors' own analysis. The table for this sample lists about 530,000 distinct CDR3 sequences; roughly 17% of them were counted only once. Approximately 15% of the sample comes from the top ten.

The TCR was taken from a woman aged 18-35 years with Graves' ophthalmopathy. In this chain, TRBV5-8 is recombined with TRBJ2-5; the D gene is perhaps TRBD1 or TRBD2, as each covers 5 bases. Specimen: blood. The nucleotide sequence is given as TGTGCCAGCAGCTTGGATAGGGCAGGGACGTACCAAGAGACCCAGTACTTC. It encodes CASSLDRAGTYQETQYF. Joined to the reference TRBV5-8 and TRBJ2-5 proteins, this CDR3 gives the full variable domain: EAGVTQSPTHLIKTRGQQATLRCSPISGHTSVYWYQQALGLGLQFLLWYDEGEERNRGNFPPRFSGRQFPNYSSELNVNALELEDSALYLCASSLDRAGTYQETQYFGPGTRLLVL.